These 15 T cell receptor beta chains originate from one sample sequenced in a study of blood T cell repertoires in COVID-19. Produced via immunoSEQ multiplex PCR; TCRdb's table is partial and in-frame only. Of some 80,000 clones in the sample, roughly four fifths are singletons; the top ten hold around 20%. Material: peripheral blood. The receptors were gathered from a woman older than 75 with active or convalescent COVID-19.

This clone has a single count. The V gene is TRBV7-2, the J gene TRBJ1-2; D might be TRBD1 (5 bases). V gave up 5 bases and J gave up 3 bases, with 13 bases separating them. Germline CDR1 is SGHTA and CDR2 is FQGNSA. This CDR3 is built from 14 residues. This CDR3 reads CASSPPGPDYGYTF. CDR3 DNA: TGTGCCAGCAGCCCCCCAGGGCCGGACTATGGCTACACCTTC. The whole variable domain, remainder taken from reference TRBV7-2 and TRBJ1-2, is GAGVSQSPSNKVTEKGKDVELRCDPISGHTALYWYRQSLGQGLEFLIYFQGNSAPDKSGLPSDRFSAERTGGSVSTLTIQRTQQEDSAVYLCASSPPGPDYGYTFGSGTRLTVV.

The sample holds many counts of this clone. The chain recombines TRBV4-1 with TRBJ2-1; D is unclear. The germline gives CDR1 MGHRA, CDR2 YSYEKL. The germline V and J ends were trimmed by 0 bases and 4 bases, with 7 bases remaining between them. This CDR3 is built from 14 residues. The CDR3 DNA follows: TGCGCCAGCAGCCAAGACTCCTATTACAATGAGCAGTTCTTC. It translates to CASSQDSYYNEQFF.

The CDR3 nucleotides read TGTGCCAGCAGTGAATACCTACAGGGTGGCAATTCACCCCTCCACTTT. It is translated as CASSEYLQGGNSPLHF. The rearrangement links TRBV25-1 to TRBJ1-6, with D perhaps matching TRBD1 (6 bases). Germline CDR1 and CDR2: MGHDK and SYGVNS. The CDR3 is 16 amino acids. With 0 bases removed from V and 7 bases from J, the gap between germline ends came to 13 bases.

The chain's CDR3 is CASSLRGNVDQPQHF. CDR3 sequence (DNA): TGTGCCAGCAGCTTACGAGGTAACGTTGATCAGCCCCAGCATTTT. This chain connects TRBV11-2 to TRBJ1-5, with D uncertain. Germline-derived CDR1 and CDR2 are SGHAT and FQNNGV. V lost 2 bases and J 5 bases, leaving 13 bases between the germline ends. This CDR3 contains 15 residues.

This clone appeared a few times. CDR3 coding DNA: TGTGCCAGCAGTTCTGGGGGCTGGGAGACCCAGTACTTC. This encodes CASSSGGWETQYF. The chain links TRBV27 to TRBJ2-5; maybe TRBD1 (6 bases). Looked up from germline, CDR1 is MNHEY and CDR2 is SMNVEV (reference sequence). V dropped 4 bases and J dropped 5 bases, with 11 bases sitting between them. This CDR3 has 13 amino acids.

The chain carries TRBV19 and TRBJ2-4, with TRBD1 identical over 10 bases. CDR3 length: 13 amino acids. J lost 10 bases, V lost 5 bases, and 5 bases had no gene match. The germline CDR1 and CDR2 sequences are LNHDA and SQIVND (reference sequence). In DNA form, the CDR3 reads TGTGCCAGTAGTTTACGGGACAGGGGTATTCAGTACTTC. Protein sequence: CASSLRDRGIQYF.

The rearrangement joins TRBV10-2 to TRBJ2-5; the D gene is possibly TRBD1 (6 bases). Germline V gives CDR1 WSHSY, CDR2 SAAADI. The CDR3 is made up of 12 amino acids. V shed 5 bases and J shed 4 bases, with 8 bases lying between them. The CDR3: CASSTGSETQYF. The DNA of the CDR3 is TGCGCCAGCAGTACAGGGTCAGAGACCCAGTACTTC.

The V call is TRBV5-4, the J call TRBJ2-7; 11 nucleotides line up with TRBD2. V shed 3 bases, J shed 2 bases, and the junction held 13 bases outside the gene matches. The CDR3 extends over 18 amino acids. Germline V gene lookup returns CDR1 SGHNT and CDR2 YYREEE (reference sequence). The CDR3: CASSSDLAGGQFTYEQYF. For the CDR3, the DNA is TGTGCCAGCAGCTCAGACCTAGCGGGGGGCCAGTTTACCTACGAGCAGTACTTC.

In DNA, the CDR3 is TGCGCCAGCAGCTTACAAGCGGGGGAGAACACCGGGGAGCTGTTTTTT. This codes for CASSLQAGENTGELFF. V and J are TRBV5-1 and TRBJ2-2; 8 bases are shared with TRBD2. This CDR3 has 16 amino acids. Germline-derived CDR1 and CDR2 are SGHRS and YFSETQ. J lost 1 base, V lost 2 bases, and 4 bases had no gene match.

In DNA form, the CDR3 reads TGTGCCAGCAGCTTCGGCAGGAACATGAACACTGAAGCTTTCTTT. As protein: CASSFGRNMNTEAFF. This chain joins TRBV11-2 and TRBJ1-1; D remains unclear. The V and J ends lost 3 bases and 0 bases respectively, with 11 bases between them. The CDR3 covers 15 residues. Germline V gene sequence: CDR1 SGHAT, CDR2 FQNNGV.

The rearrangement uses TRBV2 and TRBJ2-3; no clear D. Germline CDR1 reads SNHLY; CDR2 reads FYNNEI. V was cut by 0 bases and J by 11 bases, with 3 bases left in between. This CDR3 spans 10 amino acids. The CDR3 coding sequence is TGTGCCAGCAGTGAAGCCCAGCAGTATTTT. Translation gives CASSEAQQYF.

The rearrangement links TRBV3-1 (or the pseudogene TRBV3-2) to TRBJ2-1, with D maybe TRBD2 (7 bases). This CDR3 is 18 amino acids long. The ends were cut back, 5 bases at V and 4 bases at J, with 24 bases in the middle. Germline CDR1 reads LGHDT; CDR2 reads YNNKEL (reference sequence). CDR3 amino acids: CASSDTLGGGQKYNEQFF. CDR3 sequence (DNA): TGTGCCAGCAGCGACACCCTAGGGGGGGGGCAAAAATACAATGAGCAGTTCTTC.

For the CDR3, the DNA is TGCAGTGCTAGTCCCGGGATAGGGTATAGGAATGAGCAGTTCTTC. This translates into CSASPGIGYRNEQFF. V usage is TRBV20-1 and J usage is TRBJ2-1; tentatively, D is TRBD2 (5 bases). The V gene lost 3 bases and the J gene lost 7 bases, with 19 bases spanning the gap. This CDR3 has 15 residues. The germline gives CDR1 DFQATT, CDR2 SNEGSKA (reference sequence).

The chain carries TRBV7-2 and TRBJ1-1; tentative D call: TRBD1 (6 bases). Germline assignment: CDR1 SGHTA and CDR2 FQGNSA. This CDR3 contains 15 residues. V lost 4 bases to trimming and J lost 1 base, with 13 bases between them. In DNA form, the CDR3 reads TGTGCCAGCAGCTCCCGGGACACTCAGAACACTGAAGCTTTCTTT. Encoded protein: CASSSRDTQNTEAFF.

This chain uses TRBV18 with TRBJ2-3, with D maybe TRBD2 (5 bases). The CDR3 has 15 amino acids. Germline CDR1 KGHSH, CDR2 LQKENI. Trimming took 5 bases from V and 1 from J, leaving 13 bases between them. The CDR3 DNA reads as TGTGCCAGCTCAGAGATCGTTAGCGGCACAGATACGCAGTATTTT. Its protein is CASSEIVSGTDTQYF.